This T cell receptor (beta chain) was profiled in a study of spatial heterogeneity in lung cancer. Findings and limits, study-wide: The study found that expanded intratumoral alpha and beta TCR counts tracked tumor mutation counts. In tumor T cells, estimated coverage reached around 7% for alpha chains and about 13% for beta chains.

V was cut by 7 bases and J by 7 bases, with 11 bases left in between. CDR1 SNHLY and CDR2 FYNNEI come from the germline V gene. This CDR3 is 12 amino acids long. This clonotype appeared many times. Antigen unknown. TCRdb redid the calling of the 5' RACE reads with MiXCR, one entry per CDR3 protein. The table records 100,000 or so distinct CDR3 sequences, about 4.6% of them present only once. Time point specified: sample taken at primary tumor resection. The clonotype originates from a male donor with early-stage non-small cell lung cancer. The source was lung tumor tissue, collected at surgery. V is TRBV2 and J is TRBJ2-1, with TRBD2 as a possible D gene (5 bases). The CDR3 DNA reads as TGTGCCAGCATGGCTAGCCGGAATGAGCAGTTCTTC. This gives the protein CASMASRNEQFF.